The subject of this entry is one TCR beta chain. This specimen comes from a study of blood T cell repertoires in COVID-19. Study summary: The study drew acute and convalescent COVID-19 samples from the United States, Italy and Spain.

Per the original data handling: Reference gene primers were amplified, and this amplification served to estimate nucleated cell counts. Method: immunoSEQ multiplex PCR; TCRdb's copy keeps in-frame clones and lacks some. V and J calls and clone size come straight from that table; D and trimming were deduced from the DNA. This repertoire shows fewer than 120,000 clones, roughly nine tenths found once; its top ten account for about 5%. The germline V gene has CDR1 SGHRS and CDR2 YFSETQ. The CDR3 extends over 13 amino acids. V lost 4 bases and J lost 2; bases outside the gene matches: 2. The specimen sequenced was peripheral blood. This sequence joins TRBV5-1 and TRBJ2-7; 8 bases align to TRBD1. The receptor was isolated from a human donor in a cohort sampled during active COVID-19. In DNA form, the CDR3 reads TGCGCCAGCAGCGAGGACAGGGCCTACGAGCAGTACTTC. Amino acid sequence: CASSEDRAYEQYF.